The sequence of this T cell receptor (beta chain) was determined in a study of shared clonotypes between healthy human individuals. This clone was recorded a few times. Here immunoSEQ multiplex PCR was the method, and the copy in TCRdb shows in-frame clones only, minus some. Among about 2.4 million clones, just over 90% were seen once, and the ten largest hold over 0.12%. Every donor, a Caucasian adult, lived in Nashville, Tennessee. This CDR3 is built from 16 residues. V was trimmed by 5 bases and J by 1 base, leaving 15 bases between them. Germline V gives CDR1 SGHRS, CDR2 YFSETQ. The TCR originated in a young man in good health. The J gene is TRBJ2-2, the V gene TRBV5-1; tentatively, D is TRBD1 (6 bases). Sequences were obtained from naive CD4+ T cells sorted from blood. Regarding subset: CD45RA+ positively selected. Here the CDR3 reads CASRGGQGLNTGELFF. CDR3 DNA: TGCGCCAGCAGAGGAGGCCAGGGGTTGAACACCGGGGAGCTGTTTTTT.